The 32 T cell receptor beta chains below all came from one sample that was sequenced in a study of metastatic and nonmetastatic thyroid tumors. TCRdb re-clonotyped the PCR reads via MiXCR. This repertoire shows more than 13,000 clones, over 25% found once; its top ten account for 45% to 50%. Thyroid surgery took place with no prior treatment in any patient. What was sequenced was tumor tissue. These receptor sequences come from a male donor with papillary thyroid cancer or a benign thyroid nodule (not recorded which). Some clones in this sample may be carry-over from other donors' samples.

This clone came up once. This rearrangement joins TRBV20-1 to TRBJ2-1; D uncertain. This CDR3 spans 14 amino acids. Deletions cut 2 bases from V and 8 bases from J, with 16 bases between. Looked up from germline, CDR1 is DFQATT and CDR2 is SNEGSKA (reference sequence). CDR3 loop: CSARPYSHRDEQFF. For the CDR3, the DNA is TGCAGTGCTAGACCCTATAGCCACAGAGATGAGCAGTTCTTC.

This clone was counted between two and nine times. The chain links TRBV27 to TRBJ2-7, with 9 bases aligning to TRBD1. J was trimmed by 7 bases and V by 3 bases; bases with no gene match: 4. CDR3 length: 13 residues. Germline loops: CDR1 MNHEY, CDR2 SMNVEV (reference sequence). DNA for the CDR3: TGTGCCAGCAGTTTCCTGACAGGGGGTGAGCAGTACTTC. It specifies CASSFLTGGEQYF.

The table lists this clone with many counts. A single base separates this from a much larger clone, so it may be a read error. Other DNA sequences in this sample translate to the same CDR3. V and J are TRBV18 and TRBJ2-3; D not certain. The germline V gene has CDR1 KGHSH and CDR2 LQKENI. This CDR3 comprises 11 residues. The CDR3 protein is CASSPTDTQYF. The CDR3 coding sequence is TGCGCCAGCTCACCCACAGATACGCAGTATTTT.

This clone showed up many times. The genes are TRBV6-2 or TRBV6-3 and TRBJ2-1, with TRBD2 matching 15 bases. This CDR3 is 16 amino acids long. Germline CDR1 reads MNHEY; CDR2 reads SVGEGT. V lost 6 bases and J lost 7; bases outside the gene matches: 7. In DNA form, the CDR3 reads TGTGCCAGCAGACGGACTAGCGGGGGGGGTTCGAATGAGCAGTTCTTC. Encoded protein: CASRRTSGGGSNEQFF.

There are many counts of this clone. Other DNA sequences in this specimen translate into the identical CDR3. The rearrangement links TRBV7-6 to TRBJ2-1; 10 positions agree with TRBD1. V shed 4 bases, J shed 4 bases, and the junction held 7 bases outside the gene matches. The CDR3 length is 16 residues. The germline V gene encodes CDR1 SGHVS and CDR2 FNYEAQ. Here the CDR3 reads CASSSAPGQGYNEQFF. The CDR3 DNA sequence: TGTGCCAGCAGCTCCGCTCCGGGACAGGGGTACAATGAGCAGTTCTTC.

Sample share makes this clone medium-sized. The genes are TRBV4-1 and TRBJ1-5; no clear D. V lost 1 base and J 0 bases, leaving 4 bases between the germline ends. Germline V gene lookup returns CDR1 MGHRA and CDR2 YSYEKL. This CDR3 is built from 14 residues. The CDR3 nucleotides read TGCGCCAGCAGCCAAGGACATAGCAATCAGCCCCAGCATTTT. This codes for CASSQGHSNQPQHF.

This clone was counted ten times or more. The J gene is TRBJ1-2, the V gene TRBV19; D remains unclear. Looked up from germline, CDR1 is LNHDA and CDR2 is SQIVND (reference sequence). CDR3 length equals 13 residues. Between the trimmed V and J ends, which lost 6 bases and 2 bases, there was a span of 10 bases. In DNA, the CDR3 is TGTGCCAGTAGAAGGACGGGCAACTATGGCTACACCTTC. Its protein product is CASRRTGNYGYTF.

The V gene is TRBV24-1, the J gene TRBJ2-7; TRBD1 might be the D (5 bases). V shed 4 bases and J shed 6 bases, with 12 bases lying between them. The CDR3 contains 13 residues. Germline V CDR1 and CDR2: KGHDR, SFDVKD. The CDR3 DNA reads TGTGCCACCAGTGACTCGCTAGGGGTCGAGCAGTACTTC. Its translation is CATSDSLGVEQYF.

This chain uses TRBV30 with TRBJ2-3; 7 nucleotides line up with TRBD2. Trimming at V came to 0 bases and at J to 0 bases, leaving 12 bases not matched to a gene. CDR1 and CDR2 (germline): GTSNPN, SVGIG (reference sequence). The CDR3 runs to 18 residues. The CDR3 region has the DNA TGTGCCTGGAGTGTAGGAGTAGTGGGCGGGGGAAGCACAGATACGCAGTATTTT. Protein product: CAWSVGVVGGGSTDTQYF.

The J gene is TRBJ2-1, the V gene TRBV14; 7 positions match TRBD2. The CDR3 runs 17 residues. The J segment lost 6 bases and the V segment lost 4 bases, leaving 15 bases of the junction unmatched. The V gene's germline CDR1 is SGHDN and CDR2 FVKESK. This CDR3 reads CASSLFPRASGINEQFF. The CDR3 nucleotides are TGTGCCAGCAGCCTGTTTCCGAGGGCTAGCGGTATCAATGAGCAGTTCTTC. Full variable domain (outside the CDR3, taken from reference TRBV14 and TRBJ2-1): EAGVTQFPSHSVIEKGQTVTLRCDPISGHDNLYWYRRVMGKEIKFLLHFVKESKQDESGMPNNRFLAERTGGTYSTLKVQPAELEDSGVYFCASSLFPRASGINEQFFGPGTRLTVL.

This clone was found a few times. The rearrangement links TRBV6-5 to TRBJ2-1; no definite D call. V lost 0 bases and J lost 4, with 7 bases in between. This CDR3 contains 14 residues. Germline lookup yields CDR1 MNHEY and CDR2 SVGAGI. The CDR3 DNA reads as TGTGCCAGCAGTTACTCTATCTCTTACAATGAGCAGTTCTTC. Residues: CASSYSISYNEQFF.

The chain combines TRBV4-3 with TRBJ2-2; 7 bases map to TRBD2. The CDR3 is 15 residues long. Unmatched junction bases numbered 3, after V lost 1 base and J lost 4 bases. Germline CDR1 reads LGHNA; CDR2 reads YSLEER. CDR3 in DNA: TGCGCCAGCAGCCAAGGGGCGGGAGCCACCGGGGAGCTGTTTTTT. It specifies CASSQGAGATGELFF.

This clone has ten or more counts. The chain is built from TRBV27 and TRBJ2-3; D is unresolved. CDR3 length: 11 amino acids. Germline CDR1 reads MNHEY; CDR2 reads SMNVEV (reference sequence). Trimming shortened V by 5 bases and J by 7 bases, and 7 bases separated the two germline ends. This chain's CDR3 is CASSLGNTQYF. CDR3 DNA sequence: TGTGCCAGCAGTCTAGGGAATACGCAGTATTTT.

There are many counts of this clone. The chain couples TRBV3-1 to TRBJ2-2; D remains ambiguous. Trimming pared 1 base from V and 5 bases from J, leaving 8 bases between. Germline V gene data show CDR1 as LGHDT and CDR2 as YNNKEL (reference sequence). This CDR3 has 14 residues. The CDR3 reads CASSQVAGTGELFF. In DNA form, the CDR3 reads TGTGCCAGCAGCCAAGTCGCAGGAACCGGGGAGCTGTTTTTT.

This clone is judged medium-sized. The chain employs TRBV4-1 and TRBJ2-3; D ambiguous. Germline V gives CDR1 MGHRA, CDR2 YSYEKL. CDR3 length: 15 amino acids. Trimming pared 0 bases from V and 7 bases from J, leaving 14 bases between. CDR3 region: CASSQDQSRAYTQYF. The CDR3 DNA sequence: TGCGCCAGCAGCCAAGATCAATCTCGCGCCTATACGCAGTATTTT.

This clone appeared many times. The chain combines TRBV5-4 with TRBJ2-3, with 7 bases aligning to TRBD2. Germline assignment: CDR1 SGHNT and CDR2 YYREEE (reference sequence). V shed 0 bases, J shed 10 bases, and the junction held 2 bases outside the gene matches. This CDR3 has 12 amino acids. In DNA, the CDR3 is TGTGCCAGCAGCTTGGAAGGACTAGCGCAGTATTTT. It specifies CASSLEGLAQYF.

DNA for the CDR3: TGTGCCAGCAGCCCCCGGGGGCAGGGAGCCACCTATGGCTACACCTTC. Its protein is CASSPRGQGATYGYTF. This sequence joins TRBV9 and TRBJ1-2; TRBD1 is a possible D gene (6 bases). V dropped 4 bases and J dropped 4 bases, with 20 bases sitting between them. The CDR3 loop spans 16 amino acids. Germline-derived CDR1 and CDR2 are SGDLS and YYNGEE.

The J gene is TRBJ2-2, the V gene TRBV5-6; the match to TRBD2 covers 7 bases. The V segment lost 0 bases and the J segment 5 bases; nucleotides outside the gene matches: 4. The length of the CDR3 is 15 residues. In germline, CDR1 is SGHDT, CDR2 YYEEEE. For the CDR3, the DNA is TGTGCCAGCAGCTTGGGCGGGACTATAACCGGGGAGCTGTTTTTT. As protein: CASSLGGTITGELFF.

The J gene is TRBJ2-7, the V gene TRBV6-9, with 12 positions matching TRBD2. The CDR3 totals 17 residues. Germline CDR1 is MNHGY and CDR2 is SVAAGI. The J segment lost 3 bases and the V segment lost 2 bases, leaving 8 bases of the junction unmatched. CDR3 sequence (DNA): TGTGCCAGCAGTTATCGGACTAGCGGGAAATTAAACTACGAGCAGTACTTC. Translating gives CASSYRTSGKLNYEQYF.

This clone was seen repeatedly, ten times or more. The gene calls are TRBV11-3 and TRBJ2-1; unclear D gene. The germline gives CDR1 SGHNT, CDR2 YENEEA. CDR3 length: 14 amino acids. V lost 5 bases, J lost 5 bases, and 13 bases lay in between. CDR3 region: CASSRDTFNNEQFF. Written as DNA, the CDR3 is TGTGCCAGCAGCCGAGACACCTTTAACAATGAGCAGTTCTTC.

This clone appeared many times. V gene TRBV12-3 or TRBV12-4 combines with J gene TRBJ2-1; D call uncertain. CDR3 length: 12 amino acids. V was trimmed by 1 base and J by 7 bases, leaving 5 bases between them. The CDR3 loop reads CASSLVRNEQFF. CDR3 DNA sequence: TGTGCCAGCAGTTTAGTGCGGAATGAGCAGTTCTTC.

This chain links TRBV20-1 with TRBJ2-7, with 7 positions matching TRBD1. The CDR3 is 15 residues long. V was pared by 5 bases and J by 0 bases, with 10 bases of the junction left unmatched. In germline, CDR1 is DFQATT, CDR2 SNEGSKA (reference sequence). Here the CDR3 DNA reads TGCAGTGCTGACGGACAGGCCCTGGCCTCCTACGAGCAGTACTTC. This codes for CSADGQALASYEQYF.

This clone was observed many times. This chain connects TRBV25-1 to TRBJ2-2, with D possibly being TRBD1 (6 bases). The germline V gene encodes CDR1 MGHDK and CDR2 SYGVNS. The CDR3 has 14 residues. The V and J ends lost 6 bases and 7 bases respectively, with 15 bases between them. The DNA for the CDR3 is TGTGCCAGCAGGAAAGGGACACTGGGCGGGGAGCTGTTTTTT. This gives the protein CASRKGTLGGELFF.

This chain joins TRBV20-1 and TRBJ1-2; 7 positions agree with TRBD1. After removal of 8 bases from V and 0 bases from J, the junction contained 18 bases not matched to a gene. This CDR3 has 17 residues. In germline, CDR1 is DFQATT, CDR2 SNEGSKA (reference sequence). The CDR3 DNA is TGCAGTCCGGAGGGGGCGGCAGGCGAACGTACTAACTATGGCTACACCTTC. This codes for CSPEGAAGERTNYGYTF.

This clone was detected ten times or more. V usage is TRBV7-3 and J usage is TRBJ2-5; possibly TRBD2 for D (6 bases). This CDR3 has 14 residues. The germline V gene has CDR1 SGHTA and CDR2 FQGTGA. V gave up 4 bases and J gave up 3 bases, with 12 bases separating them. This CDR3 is CASSSGTSKETQYF. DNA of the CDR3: TGTGCCAGCAGCTCAGGGACTTCTAAAGAGACCCAGTACTTC.

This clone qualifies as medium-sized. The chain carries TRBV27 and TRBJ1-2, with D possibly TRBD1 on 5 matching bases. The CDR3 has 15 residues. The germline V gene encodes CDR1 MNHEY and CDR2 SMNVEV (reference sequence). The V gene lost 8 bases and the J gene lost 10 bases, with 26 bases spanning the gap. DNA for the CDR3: TGTGCCAGCTTCCTCGGTACAGGACGGCAAGTGGACTACACCTTC. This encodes CASFLGTGRQVDYTF.

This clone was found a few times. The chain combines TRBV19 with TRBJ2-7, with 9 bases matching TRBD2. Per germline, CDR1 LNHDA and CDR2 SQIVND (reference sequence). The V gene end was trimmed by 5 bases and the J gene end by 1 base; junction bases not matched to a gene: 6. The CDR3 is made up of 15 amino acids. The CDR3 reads CASSPLAGPSYEQYF. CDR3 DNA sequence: TGTGCCAGTAGTCCACTAGCGGGCCCTTCCTACGAGCAGTACTTC.

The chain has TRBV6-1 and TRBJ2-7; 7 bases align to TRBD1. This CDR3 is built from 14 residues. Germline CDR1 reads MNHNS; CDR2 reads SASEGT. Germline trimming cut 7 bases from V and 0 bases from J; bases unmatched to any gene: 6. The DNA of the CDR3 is TGTGCCAGCACGAGGGCAGGGGGCTCCTACGAGCAGTACTTC. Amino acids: CASTRAGGSYEQYF.

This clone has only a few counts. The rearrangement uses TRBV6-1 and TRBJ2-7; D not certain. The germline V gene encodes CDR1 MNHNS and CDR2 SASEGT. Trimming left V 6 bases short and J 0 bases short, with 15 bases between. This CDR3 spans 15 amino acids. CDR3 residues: CASRLGKGGSYEQYF. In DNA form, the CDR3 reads TGTGCCAGCAGATTAGGGAAGGGCGGCTCCTACGAGCAGTACTTC.

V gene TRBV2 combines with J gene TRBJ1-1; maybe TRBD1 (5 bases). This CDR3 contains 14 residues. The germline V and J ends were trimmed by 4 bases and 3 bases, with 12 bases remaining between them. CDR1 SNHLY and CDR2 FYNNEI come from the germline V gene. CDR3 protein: CASSVAGPDTEAFF. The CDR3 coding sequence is TGTGCCAGCAGTGTGGCAGGGCCTGACACTGAAGCTTTCTTT.

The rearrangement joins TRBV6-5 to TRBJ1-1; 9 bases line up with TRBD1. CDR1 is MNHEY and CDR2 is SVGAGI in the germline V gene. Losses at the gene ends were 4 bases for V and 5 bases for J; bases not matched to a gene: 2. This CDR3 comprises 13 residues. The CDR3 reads CASSWTGETEAFF. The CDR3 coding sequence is TGTGCCAGCAGTTGGACAGGGGAGACTGAAGCTTTCTTT.

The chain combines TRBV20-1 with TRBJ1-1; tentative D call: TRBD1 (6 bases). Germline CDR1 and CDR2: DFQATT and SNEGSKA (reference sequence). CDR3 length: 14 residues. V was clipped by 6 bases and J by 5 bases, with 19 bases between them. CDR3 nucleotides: TGCAGTGCCGCCCCCATGACAGGTAGAACTGAAGCTTTCTTT. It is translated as CSAAPMTGRTEAFF.